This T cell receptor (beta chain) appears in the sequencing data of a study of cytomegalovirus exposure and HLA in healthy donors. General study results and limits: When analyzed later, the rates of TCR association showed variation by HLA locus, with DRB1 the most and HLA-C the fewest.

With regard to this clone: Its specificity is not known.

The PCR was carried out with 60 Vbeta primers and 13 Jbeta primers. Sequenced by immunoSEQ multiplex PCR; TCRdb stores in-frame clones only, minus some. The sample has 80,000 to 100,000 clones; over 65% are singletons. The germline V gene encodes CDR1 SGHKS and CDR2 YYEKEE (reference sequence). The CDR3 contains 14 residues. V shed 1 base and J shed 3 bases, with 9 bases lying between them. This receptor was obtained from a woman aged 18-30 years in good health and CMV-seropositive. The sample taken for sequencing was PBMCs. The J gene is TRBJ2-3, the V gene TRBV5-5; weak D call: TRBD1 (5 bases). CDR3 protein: CASSLTGTTDTQYF. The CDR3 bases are TGTGCCAGCAGCTTGACAGGTACGACAGATACGCAGTATTTT.